This is a list of T cell receptor beta chains from one sample in a study of identifying expanded T cells in peripheral blood. Clones were sequenced by immunoSEQ multiplex PCR, and TCRdb holds only the in-frame ones, with some missing. The top ten hold approximately 5.6% of the sample, which has 95,000 or so clones, 75% to 90% seen once. Sequenced material: blood. The receptors here all came from a person aged 18 to 70 in good health. The CDR3 runs from the conserved cysteine through the conserved F or W. D genes are given only for firm matches.

V gene	J gene	D gene	CDR3 length	CDR3 protein	CDR3 DNA
TRBV9	TRBJ1-2	TRBD1	15	CASSVSRDRAYGYTF	TGTGCCAGCAGCGTATCCCGGGACAGGGCCTATGGCTACACCTTC
TRBV5-5	TRBJ1-4	NA	15	CASSLRPSTDEKLFF	TGTGCCAGCAGCTTACGACCGTCGACGGACGAAAAACTGTTTTTT
TRBV5-1	TRBJ2-7	NA	15	CASSLGGSFVYEQYF	TGCGCCAGCAGCTTGGGGGGGTCCTTTGTCTACGAGCAGTACTTC
TRBV9	TRBJ1-1	NA	18	CASSVAGEAGLKPGEAFF	TGTGCCAGCAGCGTAGCGGGTGAGGCCGGACTGAAACCCGGTGAAGCTTTCTTT
TRBV7-9	TRBJ1-1	NA	14	CASSLRPPADEAFF	TGTGCCAGCAGCTTACGACCACCCGCGGATGAAGCTTTCTTT
TRBV29-1	TRBJ1-3	NA	12	CSAGGNVDTIYF	TGCAGCGCAGGAGGGAATGTTGACACCATATATTTT
TRBV7-2	TRBJ2-7	TRBD1	15	CASSLAGGQSYEQYF	TGTGCCAGCAGCTTAGCAGGGGGACAGTCCTACGAGCAGTACTTC
TRBV27	TRBJ1-4	NA	13	CASRGPFDEKLFF	TGTGCCAGCAGAGGACCGTTCGATGAAAAACTGTTTTTT
TRBV7-9	TRBJ1-1	TRBD1	12	CASLRGPTEAFF	TGTGCCAGCCTAAGGGGGCCCACTGAAGCTTTCTTT
TRBV11-2	TRBJ1-4	NA	13	CASSRALNEKLFF	TGTGCCAGCAGCCGAGCCCTTAATGAAAAACTGTTTTTT
TRBV6-1	TRBJ2-6	NA	15	CATHPYEAGANVLTF	TGTGCCACCCACCCCTATGAGGCTGGGGCCAACGTCCTGACTTTC
TRBV6-5	TRBJ1-3	NA	12	CATPDRGNTIYF	TGTGCCACCCCCGACAGGGGAAACACCATATATTTT
TRBV13	TRBJ2-7	NA	13	CASSLRTAREQYF	TGTGCCAGCAGCTTAAGGACCGCGCGGGAGCAGTACTTC